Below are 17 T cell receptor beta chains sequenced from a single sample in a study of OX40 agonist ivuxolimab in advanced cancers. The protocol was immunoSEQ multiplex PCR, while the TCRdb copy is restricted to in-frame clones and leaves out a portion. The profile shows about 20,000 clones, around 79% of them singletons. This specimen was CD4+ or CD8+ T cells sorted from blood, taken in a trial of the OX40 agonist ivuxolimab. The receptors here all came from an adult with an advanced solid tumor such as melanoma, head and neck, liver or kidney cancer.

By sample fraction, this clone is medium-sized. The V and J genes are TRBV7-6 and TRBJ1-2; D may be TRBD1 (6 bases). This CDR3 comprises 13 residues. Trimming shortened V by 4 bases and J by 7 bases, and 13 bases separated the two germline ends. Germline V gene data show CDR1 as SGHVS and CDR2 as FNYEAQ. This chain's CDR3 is CASSSTGLAGYTF. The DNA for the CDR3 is TGTGCCAGCAGCTCTACAGGGTTGGCTGGCTACACCTTC.

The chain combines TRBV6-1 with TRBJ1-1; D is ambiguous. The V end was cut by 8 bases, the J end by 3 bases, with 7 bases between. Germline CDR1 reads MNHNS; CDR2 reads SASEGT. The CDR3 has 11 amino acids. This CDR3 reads CASGIYTEAFF. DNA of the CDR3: TGTGCCAGCGGAATATACACTGAAGCTTTCTTT.

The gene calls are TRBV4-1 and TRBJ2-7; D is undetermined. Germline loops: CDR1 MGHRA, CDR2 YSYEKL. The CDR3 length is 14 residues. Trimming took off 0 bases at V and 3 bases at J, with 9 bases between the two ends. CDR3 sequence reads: CASSQEEQDYEQYF. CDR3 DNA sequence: TGCGCCAGCAGCCAAGAGGAACAAGACTACGAGCAGTACTTC.

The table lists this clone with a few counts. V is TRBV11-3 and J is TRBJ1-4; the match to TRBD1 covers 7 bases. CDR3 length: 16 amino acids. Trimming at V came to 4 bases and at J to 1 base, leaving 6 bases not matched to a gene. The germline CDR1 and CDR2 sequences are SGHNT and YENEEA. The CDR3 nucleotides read TGTGCCAGCAGCTCCCGGGACAGTGTAACTAATGAAAAACTGTTTTTT. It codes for CASSSRDSVTNEKLFF. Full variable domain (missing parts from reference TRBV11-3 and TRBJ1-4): EAGVVQSPRYKIIEKKQPVAFWCNPISGHNTLYWYLQNLGQGPELLIRYENEEAVDDSQLPKDRFSAERLKGVDSTLKIQPAELGDSAVYLCASSSRDSVTNEKLFFGSGTQLSVL.

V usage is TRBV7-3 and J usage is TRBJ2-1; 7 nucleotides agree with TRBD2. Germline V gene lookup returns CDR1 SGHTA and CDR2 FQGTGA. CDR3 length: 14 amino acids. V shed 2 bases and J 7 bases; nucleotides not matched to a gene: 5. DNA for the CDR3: TGTGCCAGCAGCTTAGCGGGGGTGGGAAATGAGCAGTTCTTC. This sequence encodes CASSLAGVGNEQFF.

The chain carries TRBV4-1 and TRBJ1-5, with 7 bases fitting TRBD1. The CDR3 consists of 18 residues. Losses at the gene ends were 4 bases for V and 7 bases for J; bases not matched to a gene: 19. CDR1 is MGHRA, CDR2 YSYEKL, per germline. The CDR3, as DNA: TGCGCCAGCAGCCCCCAGGGGGTCATGCAGGGTTTGAGGCAGCCCCAGCATTTT. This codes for CASSPQGVMQGLRQPQHF.

CDR3 nucleotides: TGTGCCAGCAGTCCAGGGGGCTATGGCTACACCTTC. Protein: CASSPGGYGYTF. This chain links TRBV6-5 with TRBJ1-2; the match to TRBD1 covers 7 bases. The CDR3 has 12 residues. Trimming at V came to 5 bases and at J to 4 bases, leaving 1 base not matched to a gene. CDR1 is MNHEY and CDR2 is SVGAGI in the germline V gene.

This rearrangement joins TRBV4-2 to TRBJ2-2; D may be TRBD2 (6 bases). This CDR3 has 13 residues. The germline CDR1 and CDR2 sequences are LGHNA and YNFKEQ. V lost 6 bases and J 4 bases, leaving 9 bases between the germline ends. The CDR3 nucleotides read TGTGCCAGCAGGGGGGAGGCCACCGGGGAGCTGTTTTTT. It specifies CASRGEATGELFF.

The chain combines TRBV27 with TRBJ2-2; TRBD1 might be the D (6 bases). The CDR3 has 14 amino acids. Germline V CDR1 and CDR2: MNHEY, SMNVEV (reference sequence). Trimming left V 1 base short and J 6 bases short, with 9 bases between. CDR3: CASSLYSGAGELFF. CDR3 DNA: TGTGCCAGCAGTTTATATTCAGGGGCCGGGGAGCTGTTTTTT.

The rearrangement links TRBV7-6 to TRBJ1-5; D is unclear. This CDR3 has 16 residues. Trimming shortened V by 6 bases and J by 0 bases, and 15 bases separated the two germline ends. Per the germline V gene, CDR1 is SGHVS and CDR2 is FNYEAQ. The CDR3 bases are TGTGCCAGCAGTAATACATTCCGGGATAGCAATCAGCCCCAGCATTTT. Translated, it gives CASSNTFRDSNQPQHF. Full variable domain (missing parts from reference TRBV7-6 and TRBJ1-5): GAGVSQSPRYKVTKRGQDVALRCDPISGHVSLYWYRQALGQGPEFLTYFNYEAQQDKSGLPNDRFSAERPEGSISTLTIQRTEQRDSAMYRCASSNTFRDSNQPQHFGDGTRLSIL.

The CDR3 protein is CASSLYLGGDEQFF. For the CDR3, the DNA is TGTGCCAGCAGCTTATACCTGGGCGGCGATGAGCAGTTCTTC. The chain has TRBV7-2 and TRBJ2-1; D gene ambiguous. Trimming cost V 2 bases and J 8 bases, with 13 bases left between them. The CDR3 runs to 14 residues. Germline CDR1 and CDR2: SGHTA and FQGNSA.

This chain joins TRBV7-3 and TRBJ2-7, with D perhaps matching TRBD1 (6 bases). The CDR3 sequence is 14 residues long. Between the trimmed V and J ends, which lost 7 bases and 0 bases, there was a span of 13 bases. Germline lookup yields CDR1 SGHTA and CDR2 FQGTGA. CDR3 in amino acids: CASTPDRSSYEQYF. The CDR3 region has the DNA TGTGCCAGCACCCCAGACAGGAGCTCCTACGAGCAGTACTTC. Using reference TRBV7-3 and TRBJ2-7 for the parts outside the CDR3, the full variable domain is GAGVSQTPSNKVTEKGKYVELRCDPISGHTALYWYRQSLGQGPEFLIYFQGTGAADDSGLPNDRFFAVRPEGSVSTLKIQRTERGDSAVYLCASTPDRSSYEQYFGPGTRLTVT.

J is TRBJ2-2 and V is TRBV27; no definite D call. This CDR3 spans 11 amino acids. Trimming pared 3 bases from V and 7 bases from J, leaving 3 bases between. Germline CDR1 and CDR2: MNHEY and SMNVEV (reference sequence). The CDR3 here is CASSFNGELFF. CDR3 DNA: TGTGCCAGCAGTTTCAACGGGGAGCTGTTTTTT.

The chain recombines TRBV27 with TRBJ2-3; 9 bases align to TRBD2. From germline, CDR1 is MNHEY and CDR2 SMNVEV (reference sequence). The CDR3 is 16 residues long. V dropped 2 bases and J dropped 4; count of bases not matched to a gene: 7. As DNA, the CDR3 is TGTGCCAGCAGTTTAACGGCGGGGGGGTATTCAGATACGCAGTATTTT. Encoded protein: CASSLTAGGYSDTQYF.

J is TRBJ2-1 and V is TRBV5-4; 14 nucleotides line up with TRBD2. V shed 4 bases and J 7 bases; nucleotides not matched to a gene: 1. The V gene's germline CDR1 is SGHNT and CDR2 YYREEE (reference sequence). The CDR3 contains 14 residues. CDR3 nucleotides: TGTGCCAGCAGCCGGACTAGCGGGGGGAATGAGCAGTTCTTC. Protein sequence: CASSRTSGGNEQFF.

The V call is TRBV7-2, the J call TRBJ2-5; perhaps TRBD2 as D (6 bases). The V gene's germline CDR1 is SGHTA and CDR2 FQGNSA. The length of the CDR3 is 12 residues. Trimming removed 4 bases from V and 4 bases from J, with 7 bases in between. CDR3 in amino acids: CASSWGVETQYF. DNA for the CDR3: TGTGCCAGCAGCTGGGGGGTAGAGACCCAGTACTTC. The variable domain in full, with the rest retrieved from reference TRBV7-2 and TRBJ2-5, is GAGVSQSPSNKVTEKGKDVELRCDPISGHTALYWYRQSLGQGLEFLIYFQGNSAPDKSGLPSDRFSAERTGGSVSTLTIQRTQQEDSAVYLCASSWGVETQYFGPGTRLLVL.

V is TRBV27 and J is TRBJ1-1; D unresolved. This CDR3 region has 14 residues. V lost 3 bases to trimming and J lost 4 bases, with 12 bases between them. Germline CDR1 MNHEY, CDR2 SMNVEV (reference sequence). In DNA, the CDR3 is TGTGCCAGCAGTTTGGGCAGGACGGGCACTGAAGCTTTCTTT. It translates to CASSLGRTGTEAFF.